These 9 T cell receptor beta chains were sequenced from one sample in a study of cytomegalovirus exposure and HLA in healthy donors. The PCR had 60 Vbeta and 13 Jbeta primers. Profiled with immunoSEQ multiplex PCR; TCRdb holds only in-frame clones, not every one. Among 100,000 to 150,000 clones listed, 15% were seen once. Sequenced material: PBMCs. The receptors come from a woman younger than 35 in good health and CMV-seronegative.

The chain combines TRBV6-6 with TRBJ2-1; 7 bases match TRBD1. The J segment lost 14 bases and the V segment lost 5 bases, leaving 6 bases of the junction unmatched. The CDR3 covers 11 residues. CDR1 MNHNY and CDR2 SVGAGI come from the germline V gene (reference sequence). CDR3 nucleotides: TGTGCCAGCAGTGTATCACAGGGGAAGTTCTTC. Protein: CASSVSQGKFF.

This clone has more than one count but fewer than ten. The V and J genes are TRBV6-5 and TRBJ1-5, with TRBD1 matching over 7 bases. Germline-derived CDR1 and CDR2 are MNHEY and SVGAGI. The CDR3 contains 14 residues. The trim removed 7 bases at V and 6 bases at J, leaving 9 bases unmatched. In DNA form, the CDR3 reads TGTGCCAGCACTCTCCGACAGGGAGGTCAGCCCCAGCATTTT. As protein: CASTLRQGGQPQHF.

The J gene is TRBJ2-5, the V gene TRBV6-1; 9 bases map to TRBD2. The CDR3 covers 15 residues. Looked up from germline, CDR1 is MNHNS and CDR2 is SASEGT. V shed 8 bases, J shed 5 bases, and the junction held 12 bases outside the gene matches. The chain's CDR3 is CASRSYSGSGETQYF. The CDR3 coding sequence is TGTGCCAGCCGCTCCTATAGCGGGAGTGGGGAGACCCAGTACTTC.

This clone has a handful of counts. The rearrangement links TRBV5-6 to TRBJ2-7; the D gene is possibly TRBD1 (6 bases). The germline V and J ends were trimmed by 3 bases and 0 bases, with 13 bases remaining between them. Germline V gives CDR1 SGHDT, CDR2 YYEEEE. The CDR3 is 15 residues long. This CDR3 is CASSSTGQSSYEQYF. The CDR3 region has the DNA TGTGCCAGCAGCTCCACGGGACAAAGCTCCTACGAGCAGTACTTC.

V and J are TRBV28 and TRBJ1-2, with 10 bases that match TRBD1. This CDR3 comprises 15 residues. CDR1 MDHEN and CDR2 SYDVKM come from the germline V gene. V dropped 10 bases and J dropped 4; count of bases not matched to a gene: 12. In nucleotides, the CDR3 is TGTGCCACCACAGCTTCGGGACAGGGGATCTATGGCTACACCTTC. This translates into CATTASGQGIYGYTF.

Only a few counts were recorded for this clone. The chain has TRBV9 and TRBJ2-3, with 7 bases identical to TRBD2. From germline, CDR1 is SGDLS and CDR2 YYNGEE. V dropped 3 bases and J dropped 3; count of bases not matched to a gene: 10. The CDR3 is made up of 16 amino acids. Here the CDR3 DNA reads TGTGCCAGCAGCGGCCGGGACTATCGTCAGACAGATACGCAGTATTTT. This encodes CASSGRDYRQTDTQYF.

The V call is TRBV4-2, the J call TRBJ1-4; D is unclear. The CDR3 covers 15 residues. The germline V and J ends were trimmed by 1 base and 0 bases, with 6 bases remaining between them. Germline V gene lookup returns CDR1 LGHNA and CDR2 YNFKEQ. Here the CDR3 DNA reads TGTGCCAGCAGCCAAGTCCATGCAACTAATGAAAAACTGTTTTTT. It yields the protein CASSQVHATNEKLFF.

This clone was picked up a small number of times. The rearrangement links TRBV2 to TRBJ1-5, with 8 bases aligning to TRBD1. V shed 2 bases and J 1 base; nucleotides not matched to a gene: 16. The CDR3 contains 20 residues. Per the germline V gene, CDR1 is SNHLY and CDR2 is FYNNEI. The DNA for the CDR3 is TGTGCCAGCAGTGAAAGGGAGGGACAGGAACCTTACATCAGCAATCAGCCCCAGCATTTT. It translates to CASSEREGQEPYISNQPQHF.

This clone was picked up a small number of times. This chain uses TRBV27 with TRBJ2-5; tentative D call: TRBD1 (5 bases). Trimming removed 3 bases at V and 4 bases at J, with 15 bases between. Germline V gene lookup returns CDR1 MNHEY and CDR2 SMNVEV (reference sequence). The CDR3 extends over 15 amino acids. CDR3 sequence reads: CASSFGGRVGETQYF. The CDR3, as DNA: TGTGCCAGCAGTTTTGGTGGCAGGGTAGGAGAGACCCAGTACTTC.